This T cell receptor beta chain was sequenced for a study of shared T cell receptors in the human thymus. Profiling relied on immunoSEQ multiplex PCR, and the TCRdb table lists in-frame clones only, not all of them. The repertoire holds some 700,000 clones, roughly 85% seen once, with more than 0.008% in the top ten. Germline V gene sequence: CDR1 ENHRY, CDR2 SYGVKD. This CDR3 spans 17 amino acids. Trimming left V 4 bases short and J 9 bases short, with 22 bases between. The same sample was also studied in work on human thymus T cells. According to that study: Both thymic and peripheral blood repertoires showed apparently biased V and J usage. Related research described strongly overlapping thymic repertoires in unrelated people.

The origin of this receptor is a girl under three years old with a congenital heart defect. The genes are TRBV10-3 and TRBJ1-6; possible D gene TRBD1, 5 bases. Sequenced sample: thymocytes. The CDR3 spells CAISVGESKVKGSPLHF. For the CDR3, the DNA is TGTGCCATCAGTGTAGGGGAATCGAAGGTAAAGGGTTCACCCCTCCACTTT.